Listed below are T cell receptor beta chains from one sample, sequenced in a study of CD8 T cells in Susac syndrome. A single record per CDR3 protein comes from TCRdb applying MiXCR to the immunoSEQ multiplex PCR reads. The sample has about 250,000 distinct CDR3 sequences, approximately 92% seen once. The specimen sequenced was CD4+ T cells from PBMCs. The receptors were gathered from a human donor with multiple sclerosis. Each CDR3 is given with its conserved first and last residue.

V	CDR3
TRBV28	CASKLTASTDTQYF
TRBV6-1	CASYPWDSGANVLTF
TRBV6-1	CASAVAGGSYEQYF
TRBV5-4	CASSFGQNEQFF
TRBV12-3/TRBV12-4	CASRRDRSSYEQYF
TRBV7-9	CASRRGTEFTGELFF
TRBV5-1	CASAPWGVADTQYF
TRBV10-3	CAISESPSGTTDTQYF
TRBV28	CASTGTVKETQYF
TRBV5-1	CASSLRGDSYNEQFF
TRBV3-1	CASSHVSEQFF
TRBV28	CATRGDPYEQYF
TRBV18	CASSPYGTGGANVLTF
TRBV2	CASGRDRGPGELFF
TRBV27	CASSLNAGPKYF
TRBV20-1	CSAPGQGVGEQYF
TRBV2	CASREQGVNEKLFF
TRBV29-1	CSVDEGGTEAFF
TRBV2	CASRPPRDRGNQPQHF
TRBV7-3	CASKGLMNTGELFF
TRBV12-3/TRBV12-4	CASSFGGPHSGANVLTF
TRBV3-1	CASSPRVTGGRAQYF
TRBV3-1	CASSQYSVYEQYF
TRBV7-2	CASSLLWDTQYF
TRBV30	CAWTQGSYNEQFF
TRBV5-1	CASSLVTVMNTEAFF
TRBV3-1	CASSQAGQGWSPLHF
TRBV6-2/TRBV6-3	CASKGQRNQPQHF
TRBV29-1	CSVVNPSGGATDTQYF
TRBV3-1	CASSQDGRNYGYTF
TRBV27	CASSRTGHGYTF
TRBV7-9	CASSLVNRGRSEELFF
TRBV3-1	CASSQDFVILAKNIQYF
TRBV5-1	CASSPQRGGTEAFF
TRBV7-9	CASSLGSTAGSPLHF
TRBV30	CAWSQKHEQFF